This T cell receptor (beta chain) was retrieved from a study of control samples from healthy donors and cancer patients. This table comes from immunoSEQ multiplex PCR, and its TCRdb copy is limited to in-frame clones, with some not included. Among 130,000 or so clones listed, over 75% were seen once. The germline V gene has CDR1 LNHDA and CDR2 SQIVND (reference sequence). The CDR3 has 14 amino acids. After removal of 3 bases from V and 10 bases from J, the junction contained 11 bases not matched to a gene. The sequencing input was blood. The receptor comes from a man aged 60-69 years in good health. This rearrangement joins TRBV19 to TRBJ1-2, with 7 positions matching TRBD1. The CDR3 loop is CASSIGTALTLYTF. DNA for the CDR3: TGTGCCAGTAGTATTGGGACAGCCCTTACACTCTACACCTTC. Filled out from reference TRBV19 and TRBJ1-2, the complete variable domain reads DGGITQSPKYLFRKEGQNVTLSCEQNLNHDAMYWYRQDPGQGLRLIYYSQIVNDFQKGDIAEGYSVSREKKESFPLTVTSAQKNPTAFYLCASSIGTALTLYTFGSGTRLTVV.